The clone carrying this T cell receptor (beta chain) was seen once. V lost 7 bases and J lost 8, with 18 bases in between. Germline V gene sequence: CDR1 MNHEY, CDR2 SMNVEV (reference sequence). The CDR3 sequence is 14 residues long. This entry is derived from a study of blood T cell repertoires in COVID-19. Study at large: Collection of acute and convalescent COVID-19 samples took place in the United States, Italy and Spain. T cells, B-cell-depleted T cells, or PBMCs supplied cDNA or gDNA.

Per the original methods: Estimates of nucleated cell counts were drawn from the amplification of reference gene primers. Clones were read by immunoSEQ multiplex PCR, and TCRdb kept only the in-frame ones, dropping some. V and J calls and clone size come straight from that table; D and trimming were deduced from the DNA. The repertoire has 120,000 to 150,000 clones, more than 80% of them found once; the top ten carry almost 6.5%. The specimen was peripheral blood. This chain joins TRBV27 and TRBJ2-1; possibly TRBD2 for D (5 bases). The sequence came from a human donor in a cohort sampled during active COVID-19. In DNA, the CDR3 is TGTGCCAGCAAATGGGAGACTTGGGCGGATGAGCAGTTCTTC. Translating gives CASKWETWADEQFF.